This T cell receptor (beta chain) was captured by sequencing in a study of human T cells and chemical hapten exposure. Trimming pared 5 bases from V and 2 bases from J, leaving 16 bases between. Per germline, CDR1 MNHEY and CDR2 SMNVEV (reference sequence). There are 16 residues in the CDR3. Time point reported: patch test 2, 6 weeks after DPC sensitization. Treatment in this sample: therapeutic diphenylcyclopropenone sensitization with weekly scalp DPC. TCRdb fed the RACE reads into MiXCR, producing one record per CDR3 protein. The table has roughly 140,000 distinct CDR3 sequences, 10% to 15% seen once. In its sample, this clonotype was seen a few times.

The chain uses TRBV27 and TRBJ2-1; no clear D gene. This clonotype was obtained from a woman in her 50s with alopecia areata. Some clones in this sample may be carry-over from other donors' samples. The sequences come from whole blood, collected in connection with sensitization to the hapten diphenylcyclopropenone (DPC). The CDR3 coding sequence is TGTGCCAGCAGTCCCCGGACCGTGCTGGCCTACAATGAGCAGTTCTTC. Translating gives CASSPRTVLAYNEQFF.